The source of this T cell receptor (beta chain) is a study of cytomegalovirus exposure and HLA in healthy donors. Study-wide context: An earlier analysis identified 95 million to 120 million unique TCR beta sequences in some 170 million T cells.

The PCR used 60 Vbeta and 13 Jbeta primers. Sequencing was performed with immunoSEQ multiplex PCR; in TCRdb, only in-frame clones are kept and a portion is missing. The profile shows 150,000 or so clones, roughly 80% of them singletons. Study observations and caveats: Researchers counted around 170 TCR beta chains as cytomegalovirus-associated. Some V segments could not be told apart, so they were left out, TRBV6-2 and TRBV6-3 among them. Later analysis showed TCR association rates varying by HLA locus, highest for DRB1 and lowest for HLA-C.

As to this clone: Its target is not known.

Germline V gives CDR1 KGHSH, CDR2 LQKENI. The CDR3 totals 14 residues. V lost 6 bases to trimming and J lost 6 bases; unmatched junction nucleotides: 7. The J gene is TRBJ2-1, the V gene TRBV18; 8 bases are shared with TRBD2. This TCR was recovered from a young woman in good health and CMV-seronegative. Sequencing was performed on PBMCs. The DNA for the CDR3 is TGTGCCAGCTCCCCCGGGAGGGGTTTCAATGAGCAGTTCTTC. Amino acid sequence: CASSPGRGFNEQFF.